This T cell receptor (beta chain) was captured by sequencing in a study of T cells of healthy individuals. This clonotype was seen repeatedly, ten times or more. V lost 6 bases to trimming and J lost 1 base; unmatched junction nucleotides: 4. There are 15 residues in the CDR3. Germline-derived CDR1 and CDR2 are MNHNS and SASEGT. TCRdb re-called the 5' RACE reads with MiXCR, one entry per CDR3 protein. The sample carries 85,000 to 100,000 distinct CDR3 sequences, approximately 18% recorded once. The gene calls are TRBV6-1 and TRBJ2-5; 11 bases fit TRBD2. The clonotype comes from a human donor in good health. CDR3 nucleotides: TGTGCCAGCAGCCGACTAGCGGGGAGCCAAGAGACCCAGTACTTC. Residues: CASSRLAGSQETQYF.